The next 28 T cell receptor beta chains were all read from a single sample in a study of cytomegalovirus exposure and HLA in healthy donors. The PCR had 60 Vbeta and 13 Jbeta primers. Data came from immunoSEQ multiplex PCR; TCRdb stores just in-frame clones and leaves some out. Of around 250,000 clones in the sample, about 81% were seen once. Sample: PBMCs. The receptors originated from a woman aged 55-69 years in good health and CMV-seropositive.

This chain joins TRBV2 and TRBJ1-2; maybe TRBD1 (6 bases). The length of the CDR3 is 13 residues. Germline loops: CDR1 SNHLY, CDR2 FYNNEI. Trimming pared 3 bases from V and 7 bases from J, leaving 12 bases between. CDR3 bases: TGTGCCAGCAGTGAGCAGGGGATGGCTGGCTACACCTTC. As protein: CASSEQGMAGYTF.

CDR3 sequence reads: CASSTSARARRQPQHF. The CDR3 region has the DNA TGTGCCAGTAGTACATCAGCCAGGGCCAGGCGACAGCCCCAGCATTTT. The chain carries TRBV19 and TRBJ1-5, with TRBD1 as a possible D gene (5 bases). This CDR3 region has 16 residues. The V and J ends lost 4 bases and 7 bases respectively, with 20 bases between them. Germline V gene data show CDR1 as LNHDA and CDR2 as SQIVND (reference sequence).

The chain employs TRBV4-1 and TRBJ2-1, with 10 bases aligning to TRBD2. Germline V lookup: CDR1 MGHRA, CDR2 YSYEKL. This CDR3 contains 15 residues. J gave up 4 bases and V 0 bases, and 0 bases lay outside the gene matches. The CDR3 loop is CASSQDSGGYNEQFF. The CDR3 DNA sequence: TGCGCCAGCAGCCAAGATAGCGGGGGGTACAATGAGCAGTTCTTC.

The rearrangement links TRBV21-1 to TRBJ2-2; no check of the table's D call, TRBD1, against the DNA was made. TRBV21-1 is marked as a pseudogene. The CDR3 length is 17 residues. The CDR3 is CASKDRTGLRNTGELFF. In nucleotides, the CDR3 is TGTGCCAGCAAGGACCGGACAGGCTTAAGGAACACCGGGGAGCTGTTTTTT.

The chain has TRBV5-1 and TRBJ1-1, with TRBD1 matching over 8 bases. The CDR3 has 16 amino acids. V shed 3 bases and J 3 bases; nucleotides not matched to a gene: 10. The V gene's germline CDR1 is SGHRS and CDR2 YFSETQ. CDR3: CASSSGPDRVDTEAFF. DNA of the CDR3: TGCGCCAGCAGCTCTGGCCCGGACAGGGTGGACACTGAAGCTTTCTTT.

The DNA for the CDR3 is TGCGCCAGCAGCTATCGACAGGGGCACTATGGCTACACCTTC. The encoded protein is CASSYRQGHYGYTF. The chain links TRBV5-1 to TRBJ1-2, with 8 positions matching TRBD1. Trimming cost V 3 bases and J 3 bases; bases outside gene matches: 4. This CDR3 is built from 14 residues. Germline V gene lookup returns CDR1 SGHRS and CDR2 YFSETQ.

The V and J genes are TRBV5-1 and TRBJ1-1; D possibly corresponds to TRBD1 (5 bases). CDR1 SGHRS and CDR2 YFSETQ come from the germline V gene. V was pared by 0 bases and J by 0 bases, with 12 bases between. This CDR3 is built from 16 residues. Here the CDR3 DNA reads TGCGCCAGCAGCTTGGGGGGAGGGGCGGTGAACACTGAAGCTTTCTTT. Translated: CASSLGGGAVNTEAFF.

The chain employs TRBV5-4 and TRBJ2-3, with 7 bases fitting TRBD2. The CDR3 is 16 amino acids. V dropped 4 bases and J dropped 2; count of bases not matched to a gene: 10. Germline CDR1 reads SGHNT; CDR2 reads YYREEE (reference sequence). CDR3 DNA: TGTGCCAGCAGCACGGGAGGAGCGGGGATCACAGATACGCAGTATTTT. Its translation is CASSTGGAGITDTQYF.

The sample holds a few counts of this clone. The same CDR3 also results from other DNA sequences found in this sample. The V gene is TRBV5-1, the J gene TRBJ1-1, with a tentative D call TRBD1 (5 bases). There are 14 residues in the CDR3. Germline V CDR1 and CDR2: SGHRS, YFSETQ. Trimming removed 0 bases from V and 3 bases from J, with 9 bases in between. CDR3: CASSLAGGDTEAFF. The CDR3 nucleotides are TGCGCCAGCAGCTTGGCCGGAGGGGACACTGAAGCTTTCTTT.

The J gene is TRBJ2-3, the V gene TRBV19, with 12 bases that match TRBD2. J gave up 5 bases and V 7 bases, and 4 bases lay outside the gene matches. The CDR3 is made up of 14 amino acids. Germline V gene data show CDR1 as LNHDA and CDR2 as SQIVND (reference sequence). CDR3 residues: CASKASGRGDTQYF. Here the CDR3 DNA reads TGTGCCAGTAAGGCTAGCGGGAGGGGAGATACGCAGTATTTT.

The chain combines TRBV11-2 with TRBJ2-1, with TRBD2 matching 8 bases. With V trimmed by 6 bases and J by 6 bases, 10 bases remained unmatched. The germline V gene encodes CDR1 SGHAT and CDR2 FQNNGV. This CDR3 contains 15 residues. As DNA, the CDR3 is TGTGCCAGCAGTTACGGACTAGCAAATACCAATGAGCAGTTCTTC. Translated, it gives CASSYGLANTNEQFF. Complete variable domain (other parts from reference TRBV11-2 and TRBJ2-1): EAGVAQSPRYKIIEKRQSVAFWCNPISGHATLYWYQQILGQGPKLLIQFQNNGVVDDSQLPKDRFSAERLKGVDSTLKIQPAKLEDSAVYLCASSYGLANTNEQFFGPGTRLTVL.

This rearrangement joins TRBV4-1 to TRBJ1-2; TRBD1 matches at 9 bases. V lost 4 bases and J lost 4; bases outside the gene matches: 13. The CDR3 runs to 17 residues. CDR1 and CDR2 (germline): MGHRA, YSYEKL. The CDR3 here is CASSLLRGYRGLYGYTF. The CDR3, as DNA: TGCGCCAGCAGCCTTTTGAGGGGGTACAGGGGGCTCTATGGCTACACCTTC.

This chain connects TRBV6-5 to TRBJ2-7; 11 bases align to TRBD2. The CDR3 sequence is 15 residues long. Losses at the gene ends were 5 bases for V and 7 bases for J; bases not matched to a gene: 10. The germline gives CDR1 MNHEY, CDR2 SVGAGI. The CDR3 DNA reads TGTGCCAGCAGTCTACTAGCGGGGGCTGCGGGTGAGCAGTACTTC. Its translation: CASSLLAGAAGEQYF.

The CDR3 spells CANSDRELPQHF. For the CDR3, the DNA is TGTGCCAATTCGGACAGGGAGTTGCCCCAGCATTTT. This sequence joins TRBV19 and TRBJ1-5; 8 nucleotides line up with TRBD1. The CDR3 totals 12 residues. V shed 10 bases, J shed 9 bases, and the junction held 8 bases outside the gene matches. Looked up from germline, CDR1 is LNHDA and CDR2 is SQIVND (reference sequence).

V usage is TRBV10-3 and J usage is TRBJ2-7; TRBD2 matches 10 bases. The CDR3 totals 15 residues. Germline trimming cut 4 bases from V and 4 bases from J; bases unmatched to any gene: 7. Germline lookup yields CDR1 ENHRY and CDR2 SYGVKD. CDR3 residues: CAISGLAGAVYEQYF. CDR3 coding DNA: TGTGCCATCAGTGGGCTAGCGGGAGCGGTTTACGAGCAGTACTTC.

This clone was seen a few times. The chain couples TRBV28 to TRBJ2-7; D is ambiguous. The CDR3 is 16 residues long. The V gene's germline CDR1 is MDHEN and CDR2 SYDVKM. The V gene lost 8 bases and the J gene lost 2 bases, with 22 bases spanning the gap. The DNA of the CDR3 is TGTGCCAGCCAATGGGCAGGATCCCCTCTGACCTACGAGCAGTACTTC. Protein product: CASQWAGSPLTYEQYF.

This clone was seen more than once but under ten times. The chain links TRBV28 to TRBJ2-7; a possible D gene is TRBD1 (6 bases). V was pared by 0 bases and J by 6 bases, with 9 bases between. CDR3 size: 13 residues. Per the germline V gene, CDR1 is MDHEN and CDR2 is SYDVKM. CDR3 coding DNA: TGTGCCAGCAGTTTATGGGCAGGGGTCGAGCAGTACTTC. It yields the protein CASSLWAGVEQYF.

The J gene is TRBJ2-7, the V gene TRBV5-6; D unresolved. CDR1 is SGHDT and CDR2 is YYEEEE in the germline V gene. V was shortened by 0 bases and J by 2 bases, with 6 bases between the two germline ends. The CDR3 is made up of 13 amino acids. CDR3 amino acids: CASSLVATYEQYF. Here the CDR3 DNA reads TGTGCCAGCAGCTTGGTGGCCACCTACGAGCAGTACTTC.

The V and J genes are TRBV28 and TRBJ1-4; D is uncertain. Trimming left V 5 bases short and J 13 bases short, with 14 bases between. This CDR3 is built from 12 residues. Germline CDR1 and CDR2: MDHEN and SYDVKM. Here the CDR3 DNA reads TGTGCCAGCAGTCCCGGGGTGGCGGGACTGTTTTTT. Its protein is CASSPGVAGLFF.

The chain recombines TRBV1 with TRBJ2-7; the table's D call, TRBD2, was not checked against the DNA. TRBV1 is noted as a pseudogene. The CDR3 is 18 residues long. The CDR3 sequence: CTSSQESILPSGSYEQYF. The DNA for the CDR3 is TGCACCAGCAGCCAAGAAAGTATTCTGCCTAGCGGCTCCTACGAGCAGTACTTC.

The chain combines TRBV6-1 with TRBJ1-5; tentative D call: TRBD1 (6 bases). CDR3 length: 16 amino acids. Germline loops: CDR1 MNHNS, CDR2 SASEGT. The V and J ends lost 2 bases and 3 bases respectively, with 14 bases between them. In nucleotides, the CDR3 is TGTGCCAGCAGTGAAATAGGGAGGGGGACCAATCAGCCCCAGCATTTT. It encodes CASSEIGRGTNQPQHF.

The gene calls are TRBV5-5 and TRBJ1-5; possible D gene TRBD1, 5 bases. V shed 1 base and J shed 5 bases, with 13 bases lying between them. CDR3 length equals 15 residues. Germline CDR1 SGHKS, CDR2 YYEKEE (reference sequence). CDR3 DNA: TGTGCCAGCAGCTTGATTGCAGGGAACTATCAGCCCCAGCATTTT. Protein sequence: CASSLIAGNYQPQHF.

CDR3 nucleotide sequence: TGTGCCAGCAGTTACCGGGACAGGGCCAACTATGGCTACACCTTC. Translation: CASSYRDRANYGYTF. The chain couples TRBV6-6 to TRBJ1-2, with 9 bases lining up with TRBD1. This CDR3 is 15 amino acids long. J gave up 2 bases and V 2 bases, and 3 bases lay outside the gene matches. The germline V gene encodes CDR1 MNHNY and CDR2 SVGAGI (reference sequence).

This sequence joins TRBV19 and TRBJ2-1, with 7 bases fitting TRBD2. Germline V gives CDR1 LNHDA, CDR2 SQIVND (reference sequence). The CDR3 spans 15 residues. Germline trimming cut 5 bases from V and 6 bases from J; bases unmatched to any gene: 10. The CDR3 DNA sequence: TGTGCCAGTAGTCTGTTAGCGGGCCTGACCAATGAGCAGTTCTTC. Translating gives CASSLLAGLTNEQFF.

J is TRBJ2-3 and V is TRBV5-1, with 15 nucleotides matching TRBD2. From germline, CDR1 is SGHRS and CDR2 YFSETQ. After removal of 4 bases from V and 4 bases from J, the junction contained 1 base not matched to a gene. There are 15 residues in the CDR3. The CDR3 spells CASSRTSGRADTQYF. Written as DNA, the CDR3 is TGCGCCAGCAGCCGGACTAGCGGGAGGGCAGATACGCAGTATTTT.

The CDR3 loop reads CASSLVGRGSNTEAFF. In nucleotides, the CDR3 is TGTGCCAGCAGCTTAGTCGGGAGGGGGTCGAACACTGAAGCTTTCTTT. This chain links TRBV7-9 with TRBJ1-1, with D possibly being TRBD1 (6 bases). Trimming shortened V by 1 base and J by 1 base, and 13 bases separated the two germline ends. Germline-derived CDR1 and CDR2 are SEHNR and FQNEAQ (reference sequence). CDR3 length equals 16 residues.

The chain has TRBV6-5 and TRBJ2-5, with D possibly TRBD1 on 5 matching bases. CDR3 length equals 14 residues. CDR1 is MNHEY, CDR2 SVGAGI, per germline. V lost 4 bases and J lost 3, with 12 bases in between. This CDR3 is CASSWTLDKETQYF. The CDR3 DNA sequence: TGTGCCAGCAGTTGGACACTGGACAAAGAGACCCAGTACTTC.

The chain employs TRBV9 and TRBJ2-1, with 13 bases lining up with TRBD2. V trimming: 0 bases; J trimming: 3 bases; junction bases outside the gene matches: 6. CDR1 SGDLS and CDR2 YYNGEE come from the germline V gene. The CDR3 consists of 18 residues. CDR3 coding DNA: TGTGCCAGCAGCGTAGTAGGCGGACTAGCGGGAGTCTACAATGAGCAGTTCTTC. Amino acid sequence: CASSVVGGLAGVYNEQFF.